These 19 T cell receptor beta chains share one sample of origin, sequenced in a study of CD8+CD57+ T cells in acquired aplastic anemia. The template used for profiling TCR beta VDJ and CDR3 was genomic DNA. TCRdb used MiXCR to reprocess the reads, holding one entry per CDR3 protein. Of some 150,000 distinct CDR3 sequences listed, around 48% were seen once; the top ten hold about 1.2%. Before being chosen for sequencing, patients had shown CD8+CD57+ cell expansion by flow cytometry. The material sequenced was sorted CD4+, CD8+, or CD8+CD57+ T cells (not recorded which) from PBMCs. The receptors come from a human donor with aplastic anemia.

Regarding this clonotype: This could be a read error, since a much larger clone is one nucleotide away. V is TRBV3-1 and J is TRBJ2-3; D is possibly TRBD1 (6 bases). This CDR3 is built from 14 residues. CDR1 is LGHDT and CDR2 is YNNKEL in the germline V gene (reference sequence). The CDR3 here is CASTGTPHSDTQCF. DNA of the CDR3: TGTGCCAGCACCGGGACACCACACAGTGATACGCAGTGTTTT.

This clonotype was observed at least ten times. The rearrangement uses TRBV6-4 and TRBJ2-2; D is undetermined. This CDR3 is 16 amino acids long. CDR1 is MRHNA and CDR2 is SNTAGT in the germline V gene. V was trimmed by 1 base and J by 0 bases, leaving 9 bases between them. The DNA of the CDR3 is TGTGCCAGCAGTGACTTGGCCAAAACGAACACCGGGGAGCTGTTTTTT. It is translated as CASSDLAKTNTGELFF.

This clonotype was found once. This chain uses TRBV19 with TRBJ2-7; 9 bases are shared with TRBD1. Trimming took 5 bases from V and 0 from J; bases not matched to a gene: 5. Germline CDR1 LNHDA, CDR2 SQIVND (reference sequence). CDR3 length: 15 residues. The CDR3 bases are TGTGCCAGTAGTGCCGGACAGGGGAGCTCCTACGAGCAGTACTTC. Translation gives CASSAGQGSSYEQYF.

This clonotype came up many times. A much larger clone differs by one base, so this may be a read error. The V and J genes are TRBV7-7 and TRBJ2-2; TRBD2 is a possible D gene (5 bases). CDR1 SSHAT and CDR2 FNYEAQ come from the germline V gene (reference sequence). The CDR3 consists of 13 residues. This CDR3 reads CASSYSNTGKLFF. CDR3 DNA: TGTGCCAGCAGCTATTCGAACACCGGGAAGCTGTTTTTT.

A note on this clonotype: This sequence may be a read error, since a much larger clone differs from it by one base. The chain has TRBV4-1 and TRBJ1-3, with D possibly TRBD1 on 6 matching bases. V was trimmed by 4 bases and J by 0 bases, leaving 13 bases between them. The CDR3 runs 16 residues. CDR1 and CDR2 from the germline V gene are MGHRA and YSYEKL. CDR3 bases: TGCGCCAGCAGCCCCACAGGGACCTCCTCTGGAAACACCATATATTTT. This translates into CASSPTGTSSGNTIYF.

This clonotype was counted many times. V gene TRBV2 combines with J gene TRBJ1-6, with D unclear. Trimming shortened V by 7 bases and J by 0 bases, and 16 bases separated the two germline ends. CDR1 SNHLY and CDR2 FYNNEI come from the germline V gene. The CDR3 is 17 amino acids. CDR3 nucleotide sequence: TGTGCCAGCACCGTGTGGCGGCAGAGCTCCTATAATTCACCCCTCCACTTT. Translated: CASTVWRQSSYNSPLHF.

This clonotype was recorded a few times. This chain uses TRBV7-2 with TRBJ2-7; TRBD1 or TRBD2 may be the D gene (5 bases each). Trimming left V 4 bases short and J 7 bases short, with 11 bases between. Germline CDR1 is SGHTA and CDR2 is FQGNSA. CDR3 length: 12 residues. The CDR3 bases are TGTGCCAGCAGCTCAGGGCGAGGGGAGCAGTACTTC. Its translation: CASSSGRGEQYF.

With regard to this clonotype: Because it lacks the conserved phenylalanine or tryptophan at the end, this CDR3 is likely a read error. The rearrangement uses TRBV7-9 and TRBJ1-4; D is unclear. The germline gives CDR1 SEHNR, CDR2 FQNEAQ (reference sequence). Trimming shortened V by 3 bases and J by 7 bases, and 12 bases separated the two germline ends. The CDR3 length is 14 residues. The chain's CDR3 is CASSFTEGFEKLFL. CDR3 bases: TGTGCCAGCAGCTTTACAGAGGGCTTTGAAAAACTGTTTCTT.

This clonotype was seen a few times. DNA for the CDR3: TGTGCCAGCAGCCGGGGAGGGGGCTATGGCTACACCTTC. It codes for CASSRGGGYGYTF. V and J are TRBV7-4 and TRBJ1-2; D possibly corresponds to TRBD1 (6 bases). Germline CDR1 SGHVT, CDR2 SQSDAQ. This CDR3 is 13 amino acids long. V was pared by 5 bases and J by 4 bases, with 11 bases between.

The chain combines TRBV30 with TRBJ1-6; D gene unclear. Germline V lookup: CDR1 GTSNPN, CDR2 SVGIG (reference sequence). CDR3 length: 15 amino acids. The ends were cut back, 2 bases at V and 4 bases at J, with 12 bases in the middle. This CDR3 reads CAWSPSPGYNSPLHF. CDR3 nucleotides: TGTGCCTGGAGTCCCAGCCCCGGGTATAATTCACCCCTCCACTTT.

This clonotype came up many times. This chain joins TRBV6-1 and TRBJ2-7, with 12 bases lining up with TRBD1. This CDR3 spans 15 amino acids. V shed 6 bases, J shed 4 bases, and the junction held 7 bases outside the gene matches. Germline assignment: CDR1 MNHNS and CDR2 SASEGT. In DNA, the CDR3 is TGTGCCAGCAGGCACCGGGACAGGGGGCAGTACGAGCAGTACTTC. It specifies CASRHRDRGQYEQYF.

This chain links TRBV10-3 with TRBJ1-2; 7 bases are shared with TRBD1. This CDR3 spans 13 amino acids. Germline V gene sequence: CDR1 ENHRY, CDR2 SYGVKD. The V segment lost 0 bases and the J segment 6 bases; nucleotides outside the gene matches: 1. For the CDR3, the DNA is TGTGCCATCAGTGAGTCCACAGGGGATGGCTACACCTTC. It codes for CAISESTGDGYTF.

This chain links TRBV7-6 with TRBJ2-7; 7 bases match TRBD1. The V gene end was trimmed by 5 bases and the J gene end by 5 bases; junction bases not matched to a gene: 9. The CDR3 runs to 14 residues. Germline lookup yields CDR1 SGHVS and CDR2 FNYEAQ. DNA of the CDR3: TGTGCCAGCAGCGCGTGGGGCAGGGGGAACGAGCAGTACTTC. Translating gives CASSAWGRGNEQYF.

This clonotype showed up many times. The rearrangement links TRBV9 to TRBJ2-1; either TRBD1 or TRBD2 may supply D (5 bases each). Trimming left V 0 bases short and J 5 bases short, with 27 bases between. CDR1 SGDLS and CDR2 YYNGEE come from the germline V gene. This CDR3 comprises 20 residues. CDR3 sequence reads: CASSVGERDVAGPADNEQFF. For the CDR3, the DNA is TGTGCCAGCAGCGTAGGTGAGAGGGACGTGGCAGGGCCCGCGGACAATGAGCAGTTCTTC.

This clonotype was observed a handful of times. V is TRBV11-1 and J is TRBJ2-7; 12 positions match TRBD1. This CDR3 has 16 residues. Trimming took 1 base from V and 4 from J; bases not matched to a gene: 5. The germline CDR1 and CDR2 sequences are SGHAT and FQDESV (reference sequence). The CDR3 protein is CASSLEWGQGAYEQYF. DNA for the CDR3: TGTGCCAGCAGCTTAGAGTGGGGACAGGGGGCTTACGAGCAGTACTTC.

The sample holds many counts of this clonotype. The rearrangement joins TRBV6-2 or TRBV6-3 to TRBJ1-6; D is undetermined. Trimming left V 6 bases short and J 9 bases short, with 15 bases between. CDR3 size: 14 residues. The V gene's germline CDR1 is MNHEY and CDR2 SVGEGT. The CDR3 loop is CASSFAGNGSPLHF. The CDR3, as DNA: TGTGCCAGCAGCTTCGCCGGGAACGGTTCACCCCTCCACTTT.

The sample holds many counts of this clonotype. This chain uses TRBV25-1 with TRBJ2-2; TRBD1 is a possible D gene (5 bases). Trimming cost V 1 base and J 4 bases, with 7 bases left between them. The CDR3 consists of 14 residues. Germline CDR1 and CDR2: MGHDK and SYGVNS. The CDR3 bases are TGTGCCAGCAGTGAATTGGGGCCCACCGGGGAGCTGTTTTTT. Translating gives CASSELGPTGELFF. Variable domain in full (rest from reference TRBV25-1 and TRBJ2-2): EADIYQTPRYLVIGTGKKITLECSQTMGHDKMYWYQQDPGMELHLIHYSYGVNSTEKGDLSSESTVSRIRTEHFPLTLESARPSHTSQYLCASSELGPTGELFFGEGSRLTVL.

This clonotype was seen ten or more times. CDR3 DNA sequence: TGCGCCAGCAGGGACAGGAAAGCAGCCTACAATGAGCAGTTCTTC. The encoded protein is CASRDRKAAYNEQFF. This chain links TRBV5-1 with TRBJ2-1; TRBD1 agrees at 7 bases. From germline, CDR1 is SGHRS and CDR2 YFSETQ. V trimming: 5 bases; J trimming: 2 bases; junction bases outside the gene matches: 7. This CDR3 is 15 amino acids long. Full variable domain (missing parts from reference TRBV5-1 and TRBJ2-1): KAGVTQTPRYLIKTRGQQVTLSCSPISGHRSVSWYQQTPGQGLQFLFEYFSETQRNKGNFPGRFSGRQFSNSRSEMNVSTLELGDSALYLCASRDRKAAYNEQFFGPGTRLTVL.

This clonotype was seen repeatedly, ten times or more. This chain joins TRBV6-4 and TRBJ2-3, with TRBD1 identical over 11 bases. Looked up from germline, CDR1 is MRHNA and CDR2 is SNTAGT. Trimming at V came to 8 bases and at J to 3 bases, leaving 7 bases not matched to a gene. This CDR3 comprises 15 residues. The CDR3 spells CASWGTGGSTDTQYF. CDR3 DNA sequence: TGTGCCAGCTGGGGGACAGGGGGAAGTACAGATACGCAGTATTTT.